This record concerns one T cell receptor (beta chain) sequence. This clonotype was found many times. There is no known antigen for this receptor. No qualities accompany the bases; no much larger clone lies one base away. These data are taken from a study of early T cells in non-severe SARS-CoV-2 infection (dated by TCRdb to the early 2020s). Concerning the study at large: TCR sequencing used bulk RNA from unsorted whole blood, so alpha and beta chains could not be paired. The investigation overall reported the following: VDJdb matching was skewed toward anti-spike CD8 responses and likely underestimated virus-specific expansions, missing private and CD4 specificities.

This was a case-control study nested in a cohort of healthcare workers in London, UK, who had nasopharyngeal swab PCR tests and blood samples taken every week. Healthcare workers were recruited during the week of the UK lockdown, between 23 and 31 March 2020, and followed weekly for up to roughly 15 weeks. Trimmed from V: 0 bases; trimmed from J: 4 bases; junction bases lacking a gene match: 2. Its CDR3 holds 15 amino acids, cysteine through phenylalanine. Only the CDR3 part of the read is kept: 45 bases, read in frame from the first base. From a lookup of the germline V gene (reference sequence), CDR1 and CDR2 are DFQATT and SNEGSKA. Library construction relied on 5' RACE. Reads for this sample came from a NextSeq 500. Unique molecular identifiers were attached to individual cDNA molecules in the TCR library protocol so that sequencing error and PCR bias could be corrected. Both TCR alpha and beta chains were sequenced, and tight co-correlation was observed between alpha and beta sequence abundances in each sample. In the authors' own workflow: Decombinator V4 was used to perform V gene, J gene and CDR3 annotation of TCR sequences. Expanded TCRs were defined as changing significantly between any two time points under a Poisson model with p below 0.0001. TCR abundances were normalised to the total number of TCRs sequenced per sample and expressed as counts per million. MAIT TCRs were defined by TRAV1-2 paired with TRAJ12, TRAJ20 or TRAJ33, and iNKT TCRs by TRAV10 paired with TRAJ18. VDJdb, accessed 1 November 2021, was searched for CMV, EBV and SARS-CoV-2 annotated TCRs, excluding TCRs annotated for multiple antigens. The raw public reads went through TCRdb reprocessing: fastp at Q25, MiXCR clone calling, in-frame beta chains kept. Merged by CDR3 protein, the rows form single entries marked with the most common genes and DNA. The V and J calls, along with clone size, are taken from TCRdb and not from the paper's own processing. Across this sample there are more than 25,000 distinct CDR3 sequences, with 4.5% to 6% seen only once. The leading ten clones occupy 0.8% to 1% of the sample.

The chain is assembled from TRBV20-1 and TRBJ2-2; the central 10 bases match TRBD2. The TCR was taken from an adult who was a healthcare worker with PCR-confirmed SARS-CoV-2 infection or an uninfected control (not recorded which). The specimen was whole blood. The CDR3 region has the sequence CSARDSGRFTGELFF. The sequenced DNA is TGCAGTGCTAGAGATAGCGGGAGGTTCACCGGGGAGCTGTTTTTT.